A selection of T cell receptor beta chains follows, all from one sample in a study of cytomegalovirus exposure and HLA in healthy donors. Measured with immunoSEQ multiplex PCR; TCRdb has only the in-frame clones, and not every one. The listing contains 50,000 or so clones. The sample taken for sequencing was PBMCs. The source is a woman in her 40s in good health and CMV-seronegative. CDR3s include the opening cysteine and the closing phenylalanine or tryptophan. D genes are given only for firm matches.

J | D | V | CDR3 | DNA
TRBJ2-7 | TRBD1 | TRBV2 | CASRGGGTGVLSLYEQYF | TGTGCCAGCAGGGGAGGCGGGACAGGGGTGTTGAGTCTCTACGAGCAGTACTTC
TRBJ1-2 | TRBD1 | TRBV19 | CASSPRDRDYGYTF | TGTGCCAGTAGTCCACGGGACAGGGACTATGGCTACACCTTC
TRBJ1-1 | TRBD1 | TRBV30 | CAWSVLITGVGGEAFF | TGTGCCTGGAGTGTCCTTATCACAGGGGTCGGAGGTGAAGCTTTCTTT
TRBJ1-1 | . | TRBV9 | CASSVAPGKGNTEAFF | TGTGCCAGCAGCGTAGCTCCGGGAAAGGGGAACACTGAAGCTTTCTTT
TRBJ2-7 | TRBD1 | TRBV5-1 | CASSSGQGVLSYEQYF | TGCGCCAGCAGCTCGGGACAGGGCGTTCTCTCCTACGAGCAGTACTTC
TRBJ1-4 | TRBD1 | TRBV4-3 | CASSPIPGQGTSTNEKLFF | TGCGCCAGCAGCCCTATCCCGGGACAGGGGACCTCGACTAATGAAAAACTGTTTTTT
TRBJ1-5 | . | TRBV19 | CASSPVGGGTDSNQPQHF | TGTGCCAGCAGCCCGGTCGGTGGGGGGACCGATAGCAATCAGCCCCAGCATTTT
TRBJ2-7 | TRBD2 | TRBV28 | CASSLAIAGVDEQYF | TGTGCCAGCAGTTTGGCGATAGCGGGAGTTGACGAGCAGTACTTC
TRBJ1-3 | . | TRBV29-1 | CSVVPFSGNTIYF | TGCAGCGTTGTCCCTTTCTCTGGAAACACCATATATTTT
TRBJ2-7 | TRBD1 | TRBV4-3 | CASSQVWGQTYEQYF | TGCGCCAGCAGCCAAGTCTGGGGACAGACCTACGAGCAGTACTTC
TRBJ1-2 | TRBD1 | TRBV7-2 | CASSLAQSGGASYGYTF | TGTGCCAGCAGCTTAGCGCAATCAGGGGGCGCGAGCTATGGCTACACCTTC
TRBJ1-6 | TRBD1 | TRBV25-1 | CASSDDRRGRSPLHF | TGTGCCAGCAGTGACGATCGGAGGGGGCGATCACCCCTCCACTTT
TRBJ2-7 | . | TRBV18 | CASSPVRGTINEQYF | TGTGCCAGCTCACCAGTTCGGGGAACAATCAACGAGCAGTACTTC
TRBJ1-5 | TRBD1 | TRBV19 | CASSMGQGNQPQHF | TGTGCCAGTAGTATGGGACAGGGTAACCAGCCCCAGCATTTT
TRBJ1-2 | TRBD1 | TRBV5-5 | CASSLRDRSSHGYTF | TGTGCCAGCAGCTTGAGGGACAGATCGTCCCATGGCTACACCTTC
TRBJ2-7 | . | TRBV5-4 | CASSRTDTYEQYF | TGTGCCAGCAGCCGGACAGACACCTACGAGCAGTACTTC
TRBJ1-2 | TRBD1 | TRBV6-1 | CASSDRDRYGYTF | TGTGCCAGCAGTGACCGGGACAGATATGGCTACACCTTC
TRBJ2-2 | TRBD2 | TRBV6-5 | CASTVSGGNTGELFF | TGTGCCAGCACGGTCAGCGGGGGGAACACCGGGGAGCTGTTTTTT
TRBJ2-5 | . | TRBV10-3 | CAISEGMAGFQETQYF | TGTGCCATCAGTGAAGGAATGGCAGGGTTCCAAGAGACCCAGTACTTC
TRBJ1-5 | . | TRBV19 | CASSTRQDGNQPQHF | TGTGCCAGTAGTACTCGGCAGGATGGGAATCAGCCCCAGCATTTT
TRBJ1-1 | TRBD1 | TRBV28 | CASSGGQGRASEAFF | TGTGCCAGCAGTGGGGGACAGGGGAGGGCTAGTGAAGCTTTCTTT
TRBJ2-6 | . | TRBV7-9 | CASREYSSGANVLTF | TGTGCCAGCAGGGAATACAGCTCTGGGGCCAACGTCCTGACTTTC
TRBJ2-7 | . | TRBV9 | CARKPGETEQYF | TGTGCCCGCAAACCCGGAGAGACTGAGCAGTACTTC
TRBJ2-1 | TRBD2 | TRBV19 | CASNTRSGGANEQFF | TGTGCCAGTAATACAAGGAGCGGGGGGGCCAATGAGCAGTTCTTC
TRBJ1-1 | . | TRBV11-2 | CASSLAGGTNTEAFF | TGTGCCAGCAGCTTAGCCGGAGGAACGAACACTGAAGCTTTCTTT
TRBJ1-4 | TRBD1 | TRBV5-1 | CASSSVFRTGIGGGEKLFF | TGCGCCAGCAGCTCTGTTTTTCGGACAGGGATAGGAGGCGGTGAAAAACTGTTTTTT
TRBJ1-4 | TRBD1 | TRBV28 | CASSIPDRGGNEKLFF | TGTGCCAGCAGTATCCCAGACAGGGGAGGTAATGAAAAACTGTTTTTT
TRBJ1-1 | . | TRBV28 | CASSLSRGATEAFF | TGTGCCAGCAGTTTATCCAGGGGCGCCACTGAAGCTTTCTTT
TRBJ2-3 | . | TRBV18 | CASSPPNSRTDTQYF | TGTGCCAGCTCACCACCGAACAGCCGCACAGATACGCAGTATTTT
TRBJ2-7 | . | TRBV5-1 | CASSLGASASYEQYF | TGCGCCAGCAGCTTGGGGGCTAGCGCGAGCTACGAGCAGTACTTC
TRBJ1-6 | TRBD1 | TRBV27 | CARRQGRKTGSPLHF | TGTGCCAGGAGACAGGGGAGAAAGACTGGGTCACCCCTCCACTTT
TRBJ1-3 | . | TRBV5-1 | CASSWGQSGNTIYF | TGCGCCAGCAGCTGGGGACAATCTGGAAACACCATATATTTT
TRBJ2-2 | TRBD2 | TRBV10-2 | CASRGRVGELFF | TGCGCCAGCCGCGGGAGGGTCGGGGAGCTGTTTTTT
TRBJ2-2 | . | TRBV5-5 | CASSLENSYTGELFF | TGTGCCAGCAGCTTGGAGAACTCGTACACCGGGGAGCTGTTTTTT
TRBJ1-2 | . | TRBV27 | CASSLGHTNYGYTF | TGTGCCAGCAGTTTAGGGCACACTAACTATGGCTACACCTTC
TRBJ2-5 | . | TRBV2 | CASSVDGGRVKTQYF | TGTGCCAGCAGTGTAGACGGGGGGCGGGTAAAGACCCAGTACTTC